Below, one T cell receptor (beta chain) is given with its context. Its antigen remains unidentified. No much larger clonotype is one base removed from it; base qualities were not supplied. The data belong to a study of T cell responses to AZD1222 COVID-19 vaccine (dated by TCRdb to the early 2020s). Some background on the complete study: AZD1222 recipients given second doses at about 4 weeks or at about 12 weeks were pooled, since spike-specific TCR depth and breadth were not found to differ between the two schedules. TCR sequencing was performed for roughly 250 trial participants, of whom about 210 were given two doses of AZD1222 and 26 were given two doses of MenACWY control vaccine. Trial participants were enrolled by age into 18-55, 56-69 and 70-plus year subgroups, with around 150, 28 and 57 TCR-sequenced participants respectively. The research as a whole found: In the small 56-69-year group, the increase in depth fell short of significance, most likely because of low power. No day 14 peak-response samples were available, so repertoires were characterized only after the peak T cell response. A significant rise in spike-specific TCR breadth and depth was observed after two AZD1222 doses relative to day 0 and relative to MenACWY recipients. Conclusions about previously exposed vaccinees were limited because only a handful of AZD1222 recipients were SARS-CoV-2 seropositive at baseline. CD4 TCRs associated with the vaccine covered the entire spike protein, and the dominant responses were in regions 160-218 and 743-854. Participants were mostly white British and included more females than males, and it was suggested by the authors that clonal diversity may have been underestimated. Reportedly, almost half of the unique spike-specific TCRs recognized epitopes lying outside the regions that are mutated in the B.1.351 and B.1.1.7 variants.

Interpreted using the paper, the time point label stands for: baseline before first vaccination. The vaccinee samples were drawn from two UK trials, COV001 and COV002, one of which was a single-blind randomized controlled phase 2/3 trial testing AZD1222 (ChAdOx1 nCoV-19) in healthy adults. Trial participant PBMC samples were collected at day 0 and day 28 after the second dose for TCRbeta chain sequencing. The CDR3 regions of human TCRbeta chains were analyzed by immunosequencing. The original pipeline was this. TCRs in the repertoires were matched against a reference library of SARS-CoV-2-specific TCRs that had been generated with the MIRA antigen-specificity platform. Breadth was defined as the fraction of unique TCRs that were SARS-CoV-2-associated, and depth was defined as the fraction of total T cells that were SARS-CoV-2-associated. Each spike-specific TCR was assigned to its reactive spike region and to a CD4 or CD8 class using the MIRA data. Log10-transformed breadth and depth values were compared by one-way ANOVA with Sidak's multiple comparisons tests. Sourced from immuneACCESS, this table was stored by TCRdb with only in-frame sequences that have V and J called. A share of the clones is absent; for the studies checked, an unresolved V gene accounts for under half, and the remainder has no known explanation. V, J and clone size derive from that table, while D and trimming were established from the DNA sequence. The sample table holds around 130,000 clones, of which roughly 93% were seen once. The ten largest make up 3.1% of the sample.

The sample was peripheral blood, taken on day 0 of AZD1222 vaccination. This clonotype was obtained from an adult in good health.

The CDR3 sequence is CASSTHRGGRETQYF. In nucleotides, the sequence is TGTGCCAGCAGTACCCACAGGGGGGGCAGGGAGACCCAGTACTTC. In this chain, TRBV28 is recombined with TRBJ2-5; TRBD1 is possibly the D segment (8 matching bases). The germline V gene supplies CDR1 MDHEN and CDR2 SYDVKM. V was cut back by 5 bases and J by 5 bases, leaving a gap of 18 bases between them. The CDR3 runs 15 amino acids, cysteine and phenylalanine included. Only the CDR3 part of the read is kept: 45 bases, read in frame from the first base.